This entry lists 19 T cell receptor beta chains sequenced from one sample in a study of human T cells and chemical hapten exposure. Time point indicated: patch test 1, 2 weeks after DPC sensitization. Documented treatment: therapeutic diphenylcyclopropenone sensitization with weekly scalp DPC. One entry per CDR3 protein, called by TCRdb with MiXCR from the RACE reads. The sample includes around 110,000 distinct CDR3 sequences, about 12% of them seen just once. The specimen was whole blood, collected in connection with sensitization to the hapten diphenylcyclopropenone (DPC). All receptors come from a woman aged 50 to 60 with alopecia areata. Some clones in this sample may be carry-over from other donors' samples.

The table lists this clonotype with many counts. This chain connects TRBV5-5 to TRBJ1-1; no clear D gene. Germline assignment: CDR1 SGHKS and CDR2 YYEKEE (reference sequence). V gave up 4 bases and J gave up 1 base, with 8 bases separating them. The CDR3 contains 13 residues. CDR3 DNA sequence: TGTGCCAGCAGCATAAGTGAGAACACTGAAGCTTTCTTT. This gives the protein CASSISENTEAFF.

This clonotype occurred many times. V usage is TRBV6-6 and J usage is TRBJ1-6, with a weak D call TRBD1 (6 bases). Germline-derived CDR1 and CDR2 are MNHNY and SVGAGI (reference sequence). This CDR3 spans 17 amino acids. V was shortened by 5 bases and J by 4 bases, with 18 bases between the two germline ends. CDR3 sequence: CASSPQQGPGYNSPLHF. CDR3 DNA: TGTGCCAGCAGTCCTCAACAGGGCCCGGGATATAATTCACCCCTCCACTTT.

In this sample, this clonotype turned up many times. V is TRBV28 and J is TRBJ1-1, with D possibly matching TRBD1 (5 bases). The CDR3 extends over 15 amino acids. The germline V gene encodes CDR1 MDHEN and CDR2 SYDVKM. Trimming stripped 7 bases from V and 1 base from J, with 16 bases between. CDR3 loop: CASTTRTRGNTEAFF. The CDR3 region has the DNA TGTGCCAGCACCACACGGACTAGGGGGAACACTGAAGCTTTCTTT. Drawing the rest from reference TRBV28 and TRBJ1-1, the complete variable domain is DVKVTQSSRYLVKRTGEKVFLECVQDMDHENMFWYRQDPGLGLRLIYFSYDVKMKEKGDIPEGYSVSREKKERFSLILESASTNQTSMYLCASTTRTRGNTEAFFGQGTRLTVV.

There are many counts of this clonotype. J is TRBJ1-2 and V is TRBV7-9; TRBD1 matches at 9 bases. V lost 1 base, J lost 5 bases, and 5 bases stayed unmatched. The CDR3 runs to 15 residues. Germline CDR1 and CDR2: SEHNR and FQNEAQ (reference sequence). The chain's CDR3 is CASSLVGQGNYGYTF. CDR3 DNA: TGTGCCAGCAGCTTAGTAGGACAGGGGAATTATGGCTACACCTTC.

The genes are TRBV6-1 and TRBJ2-3, with 7 bases lining up with TRBD2. Trimming removed 6 bases from V and 6 bases from J; junction bases left unmatched: 3. The CDR3 consists of 12 residues. Germline-derived CDR1 and CDR2 are MNHNS and SASEGT. CDR3 nucleotides: TGTGCCAGCAGGAGCGGGACCGATACGCAGTATTTT. Residues: CASRSGTDTQYF.

This clonotype was counted only a few times. V usage is TRBV18 and J usage is TRBJ1-2; D is undetermined. The germline CDR1 and CDR2 sequences are KGHSH and LQKENI. V was cut by 0 bases and J by 5 bases, with 10 bases left in between. This CDR3 comprises 14 residues. The CDR3 coding sequence is TGTGCCAGCTCACCACCGTTGGGTCAGTATGGCTACACCTTC. Residues: CASSPPLGQYGYTF.

This clonotype has only a few counts. The chain joins TRBV6-1 to TRBJ2-2, with 7 bases lining up with TRBD2. The V segment lost 6 bases and the J segment 0 bases; nucleotides outside the gene matches: 1. The CDR3 has 14 residues. Germline assignment: CDR1 MNHNS and CDR2 SASEGT. The CDR3 DNA reads TGTGCCAGCAGGGGACTACCGAACACCGGGGAGCTGTTTTTT. Its translation is CASRGLPNTGELFF.

Many counts were recorded for this clonotype. V and J are TRBV10-2 and TRBJ2-1; D is unclear. With 7 bases removed from V and 7 bases from J, the gap between germline ends came to 11 bases. The CDR3 contains 12 residues. The germline V gene encodes CDR1 WSHSY and CDR2 SAAADI. The CDR3 DNA reads TGCGCCAGCATCTCAGAGAAAAATGAGCAGTTCTTC. Residues: CASISEKNEQFF.

This clonotype occurred once. A single base separates this from a much larger clone, so it may be a read error. The chain links TRBV10-1 to TRBJ2-1; D call uncertain. CDR3 size: 14 residues. Germline CDR1 is WNHNN and CDR2 is SYGVQD (reference sequence). Between the trimmed V and J ends, which lost 8 bases and 6 bases, there was a span of 17 bases. The CDR3 DNA is TGCGCCAGCGTCATCACGAGGCACCGCAATGAGCAGTTCTTC. It encodes CASVITRHRNEQFF.

J is TRBJ2-3 and V is TRBV28; D gene unclear. The CDR3 loop spans 10 amino acids. Germline V gene sequence: CDR1 MDHEN, CDR2 SYDVKM. In nucleotides, the CDR3 is TGTGGATTTCTTCCAGATACGCAGTATTTT. Translated, it gives CGFLPDTQYF.

The rearrangement joins TRBV27 to TRBJ1-5; TRBD1 aligns across 7 bases. The junction had 6 bases not matched to a gene; V was cut back by 5 bases and J by 2 bases. Germline V gives CDR1 MNHEY, CDR2 SMNVEV (reference sequence). This CDR3 has 15 amino acids. CDR3 DNA sequence: TGTGCCAGCAGTCGCGAACAGGGGCGCAATCAGCCCCAGCATTTT. Amino acids: CASSREQGRNQPQHF.

Concerning this clonotype: A read error may be the cause here, since a much bigger clone is one base away. This chain joins TRBV27 and TRBJ2-4, with 7 bases that match TRBD2. Germline V gene data show CDR1 as MNHEY and CDR2 as SMNVEV (reference sequence). The CDR3 is made up of 14 amino acids. As DNA, the CDR3 is TGTGTCAGCAGTTTGACTAGCCTAAAAAACATTCAGTACTTC. This gives the protein CVSSLTSLKNIQYF.

V is TRBV3-1 and J is TRBJ2-3; a weak D match, TRBD2 (6 bases). V was cut by 4 bases and J by 2 bases, with 19 bases left in between. Per germline, CDR1 LGHDT and CDR2 YNNKEL (reference sequence). The CDR3 has 17 residues. The CDR3 DNA follows: TGTGCCAGCAGCCCACTAGGTCGGGGACTGTACACAGATACGCAGTATTTT. It encodes CASSPLGRGLYTDTQYF.

A few counts support this clonotype. The rearrangement uses TRBV2 and TRBJ2-2; D may correspond to TRBD1 or TRBD2 (5 bases each). Per germline, CDR1 SNHLY and CDR2 FYNNEI. CDR3 length equals 16 residues. The V gene lost 2 bases and the J gene lost 2 bases, with 12 bases spanning the gap. CDR3 DNA sequence: TGTGCCAGCAGTGAATTCGGGACGGTAAACACCGGGGAGCTGTTTTTT. It encodes CASSEFGTVNTGELFF.

This clonotype appeared many times. The CDR3 here is CASSQVIPNYGYTF. The CDR3 nucleotides are TGTGCCAGCAGCCAAGTCATACCAAACTATGGCTACACCTTC. The V call is TRBV3-1, the J call TRBJ1-2; no firm D call. CDR1 LGHDT and CDR2 YNNKEL come from the germline V gene (reference sequence). Trimming left V 1 base short and J 2 bases short, with 8 bases between. CDR3 length: 14 amino acids. The complete variable domain, with remaining parts taken from reference TRBV3-1 and TRBJ1-2, reads DTAVSQTPKYLVTQMGNDKSIKCEQNLGHDTMYWYKQDSKKFLKIMFSYNNKELIINETVPNRFSPKSPDKAHLNLHINSLELGDSAVYFCASSQVIPNYGYTFGSGTRLTVV.

This clonotype was recorded at least ten times. The chain couples TRBV7-8 to TRBJ1-2, with D tentatively TRBD1 (5 bases). CDR3 length equals 16 residues. In germline, CDR1 is SGHVS, CDR2 FQNEAQ. With 1 base removed from V and 4 bases from J, the gap between germline ends came to 16 bases. This CDR3 is CASSLERVGVVYGYTF. As DNA, the CDR3 is TGTGCCAGCAGCTTAGAAAGGGTAGGGGTCGTCTATGGCTACACCTTC.

The chain joins TRBV19 to TRBJ1-5; tentative D call: TRBD1 (5 bases). Germline-derived CDR1 and CDR2 are LNHDA and SQIVND (reference sequence). V shed 8 bases and J shed 4 bases, with 12 bases lying between them. The CDR3 covers 13 residues. CDR3 sequence: CASSGTLNQPQHF. CDR3 bases: TGTGCCAGTTCCGGGACCCTTAATCAGCCCCAGCATTTT.

This clonotype was picked up a small number of times. CDR3 sequence (DNA): TGTGCCAGCAGAGCACGGACAGGGTCTGAAACCGGGGAGCTGTTTTTT. Translation: CASRARTGSETGELFF. The chain carries TRBV7-2 and TRBJ2-2, with 8 bases identical to TRBD1. Germline V gene data show CDR1 as SGHTA and CDR2 as FQGNSA. Trimming removed 6 bases from V and 5 bases from J; junction bases left unmatched: 11. The CDR3 is 16 residues long.

The chain uses TRBV4-1 and TRBJ2-3; the D call may be TRBD1 or TRBD2 (5 bases each). CDR3 length: 16 amino acids. V was shortened by 7 bases and J by 0 bases, with 17 bases between the two germline ends. Germline V gives CDR1 MGHRA, CDR2 YSYEKL. The CDR3 region is CASTPTRGRSTDTQYF. CDR3 DNA sequence: TGCGCCAGCACCCCCACCCGGGGCCGGAGCACAGATACGCAGTATTTT.